Below are 9 T cell receptor beta chains sequenced from a single sample in a study of cytomegalovirus exposure and HLA in healthy donors. Primers for the PCR totalled 60 Vbeta and 13 Jbeta. Here immunoSEQ multiplex PCR was the method, and the copy in TCRdb shows in-frame clones only, minus some. The sample shows 170,000 or so clones, 60% to 80% of them seen only once. Sequenced: PBMCs. These TCRs come from a man in his sixties in good health and CMV-seronegative.

The rearrangement links TRBV28 to TRBJ2-2; 7 nucleotides match TRBD1. The CDR3 sequence is 15 residues long. Germline CDR1 is MDHEN and CDR2 is SYDVKM. J lost 4 bases, V lost 5 bases, and 7 bases had no gene match. CDR3 nucleotides: TGTGCCAGCAGTCCCCTCGACAGGGCCACCGGGGAGCTGTTTTTT. Translating gives CASSPLDRATGELFF.

Comments on this clone: The junction departs from the called germline gene at one end, perhaps through a read error. The J gene is TRBJ2-3, the V gene TRBV7-7; D may be TRBD2 (5 bases). The CDR3 runs 16 residues. Germline V gives CDR1 SSHAT, CDR2 FNYEAQ (reference sequence). The CDR3 region has the DNA TGTGCTAGCAGCCTGGGGATAGCGCGAGCCACAGATACGCAGTATTTT. It translates to CASSLGIARATDTQYF.

J is TRBJ2-1 and V is TRBV13; D might be TRBD2 (6 bases). V was trimmed by 5 bases and J by 8 bases, leaving 19 bases between them. The CDR3 is 15 residues long. CDR1 and CDR2 from the germline V gene are PRHDT and FYEKMQ (reference sequence). CDR3 DNA sequence: TGTGCCAGCAGCCCCGCGGACTACAACAATCATGAGCAGTTCTTC. Its translation is CASSPADYNNHEQFF.

The chain has TRBV5-6 and TRBJ1-2; D unclear. The CDR3 totals 14 residues. Looked up from germline, CDR1 is SGHDT and CDR2 is YYEEEE. The V end was cut by 2 bases, the J end by 9 bases, with 17 bases between. CDR3 sequence (DNA): TGTGCCAGCAGCTTAGACTACCCCTCTGGAAGCTACACCTTC. Translating gives CASSLDYPSGSYTF. The variable domain in full, completed from reference TRBV5-6 and TRBJ1-2, reads DAGVTQSPTHLIKTRGQQVTLRCSPKSGHDTVSWYQQALGQGPQFIFQYYEEEERQRGNFPDRFSGHQFPNYSSELNVNALLLGDSALYLCASSLDYPSGSYTFGSGTRLTVV.

The chain uses TRBV19 and TRBJ2-7; 9 bases line up with TRBD1. The CDR3 runs 17 residues. Germline loops: CDR1 LNHDA, CDR2 SQIVND (reference sequence). With V trimmed by 4 bases and J by 5 bases, 15 bases remained unmatched. The chain's CDR3 is CASSKGTGTSYTDEQYF. The CDR3 DNA sequence: TGTGCCAGTAGTAAAGGGACAGGGACCTCCTACACAGACGAGCAGTACTTC.

J is TRBJ2-5 and V is TRBV4-1; D is undetermined. The DNA matches TRBJ2-7 better at its end, which makes the J call doubtful. CDR3 length: 16 residues. Germline values: CDR1 MGHRA, CDR2 YSYEKL. The CDR3 DNA reads as TGCGCCAGCAGCCAAGAGCTGGGCAGGTCCTCCTACGAGCAGTACTTC. Translating gives CASSQELGRSSYEQYF.

This clone has just a few counts. Other nucleotide sequences in the sample specify the same CDR3. The chain has TRBV2 and TRBJ1-1; D gene uncertain. The CDR3 runs 13 residues. Deletions cut 6 bases from V and 0 bases from J, with 8 bases between. In germline, CDR1 is SNHLY, CDR2 FYNNEI. CDR3 amino acids: CASRARMNTEAFF. The CDR3 DNA is TGTGCCAGCAGGGCGAGGATGAACACTGAAGCTTTCTTT.

CDR3 nucleotides: TGTGTGGGGCGGGGGTTAGGACATGAAAAACTGTTTTTT. As protein: CVGRGLGHEKLFF. The J gene is TRBJ1-4, the V gene TRBV15; possible D gene TRBD1, 5 bases. The germline CDR1 and CDR2 sequences are LNHNV and YYDKDF (reference sequence). The CDR3 is 13 residues long.

The chain combines TRBV5-4 with TRBJ2-7; TRBD2 matches at 10 bases. This CDR3 contains 15 residues. Unmatched junction bases numbered 6, after V lost 4 bases and J lost 2 bases. CDR1 is SGHNT and CDR2 is YYREEE in the germline V gene (reference sequence). The CDR3 reads CASSEGLAATYEQYF. The CDR3 coding sequence is TGTGCCAGCAGCGAAGGACTAGCGGCAACCTACGAGCAGTACTTC.